These T cell receptor beta chains were read from a single sample in a study of control samples from healthy donors and cancer patients. Libraries were prepared by immunoSEQ multiplex PCR; TCRdb keeps only in-frame clonotypes and omits some of them. The profile shows roughly 160,000 clones, about 90% of them singletons. Sequencing input: blood. These TCRs come from a woman in her twenties or thirties in good health. CDR3s include the opening cysteine and the closing phenylalanine or tryptophan.

CASSFQRGRQETQYF	TRBV5-4	TRBJ2-5
CATSVGTAYGYTF	TRBV24-1	TRBJ1-2
CASSRGTGPEAFF	TRBV5-5	TRBJ1-1
CASSGGGAFEFKSSYNEQFF	TRBV9	TRBJ2-1
CASSEHNTEAFF	TRBV5-4	TRBJ1-1
CASSEGQGVRETQYF	TRBV6-1	TRBJ2-5
CASSQGDPPRAQNTEAFF	TRBV4-1	TRBJ1-1
CASSVFSGGAYNEQFF	TRBV9	TRBJ2-1
CSANTHTEAFF	TRBV20-1	TRBJ1-1
CASIEGLAGINEQFF	TRBV2	TRBJ2-1